This entry features one T cell receptor beta chain sequence. An end of the junction differs from the germline gene, which may be a read error. This entry is derived from a study of tumor-infiltrating lymphocytes in primary liver carcinoma. Constant-region priming of roughly 0.45 ug total RNA yielded TCR beta cDNA. What produced the TCR beta libraries was three nested multiplex PCR rounds using slightly modified ARM-PCR. A single record per CDR3 protein comes from TCRdb applying MiXCR to the multiplex PCR reads. The table records 200,000 or so distinct CDR3 sequences, 65% of them present only once. Unsorted whole blood supplied the blood RNA, and germline DNA was isolated too. The sequence was obtained from an older woman with primary liver carcinoma and hepatitis B virus infection. Sequenced sample: peripheral blood.

The CDR3 DNA sequence: TGTACCAGCAGCGTCAGGGGGGCTAGTGAAAAACTGTTTTTT. This gives the protein CTSSVRGASEKLFF. This sequence joins TRBV11-1 and TRBJ1-4; 7 bases agree with TRBD1. The germline V gene has CDR1 SGHAT and CDR2 FQDESV (reference sequence). The length of the CDR3 is 14 residues.